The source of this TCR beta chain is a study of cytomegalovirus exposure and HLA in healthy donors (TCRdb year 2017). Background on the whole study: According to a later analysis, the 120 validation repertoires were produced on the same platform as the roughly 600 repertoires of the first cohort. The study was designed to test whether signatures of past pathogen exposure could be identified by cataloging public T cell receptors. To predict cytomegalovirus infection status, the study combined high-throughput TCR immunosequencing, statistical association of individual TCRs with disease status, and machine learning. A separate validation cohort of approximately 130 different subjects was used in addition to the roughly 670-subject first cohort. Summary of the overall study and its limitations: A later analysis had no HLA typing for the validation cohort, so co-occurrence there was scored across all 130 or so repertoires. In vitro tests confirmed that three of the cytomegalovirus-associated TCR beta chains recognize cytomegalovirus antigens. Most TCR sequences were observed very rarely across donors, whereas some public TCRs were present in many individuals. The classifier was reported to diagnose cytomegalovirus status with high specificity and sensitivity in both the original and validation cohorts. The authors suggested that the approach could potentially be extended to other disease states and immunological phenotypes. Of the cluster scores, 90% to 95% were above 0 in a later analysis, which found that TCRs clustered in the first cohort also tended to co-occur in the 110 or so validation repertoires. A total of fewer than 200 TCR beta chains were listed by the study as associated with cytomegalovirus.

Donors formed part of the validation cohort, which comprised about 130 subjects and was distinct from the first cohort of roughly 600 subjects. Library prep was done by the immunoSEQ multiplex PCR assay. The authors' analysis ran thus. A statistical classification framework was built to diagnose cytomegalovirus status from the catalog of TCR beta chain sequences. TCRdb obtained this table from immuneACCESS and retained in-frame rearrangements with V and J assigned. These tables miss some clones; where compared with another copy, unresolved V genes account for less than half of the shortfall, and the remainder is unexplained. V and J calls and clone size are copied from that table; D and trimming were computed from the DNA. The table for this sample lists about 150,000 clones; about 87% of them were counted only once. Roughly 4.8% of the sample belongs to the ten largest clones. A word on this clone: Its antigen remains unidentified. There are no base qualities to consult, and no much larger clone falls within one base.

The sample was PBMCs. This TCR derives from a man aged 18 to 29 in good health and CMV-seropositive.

In nucleotide form, the sequence is TGTGCCAGCAGTTCGCAGGGCCCGAATGAAAAACTGTTTTTT. Its amino acids are CASSSQGPNEKLFF. The chain employs TRBV6-5 and TRBJ1-4; TRBD1 is a possible D gene, resting on 5 matching bases. Trimming costs V 4 bases and J 5 bases, and their ends lie 11 bases apart. The cysteine opens and the phenylalanine closes a CDR3 of 14 amino acids. Only the CDR3 DNA stays, 42 bases, in frame from base 1. CDR1 and CDR2 are drawn from the germline V gene: MNHEY, SVGAGI.